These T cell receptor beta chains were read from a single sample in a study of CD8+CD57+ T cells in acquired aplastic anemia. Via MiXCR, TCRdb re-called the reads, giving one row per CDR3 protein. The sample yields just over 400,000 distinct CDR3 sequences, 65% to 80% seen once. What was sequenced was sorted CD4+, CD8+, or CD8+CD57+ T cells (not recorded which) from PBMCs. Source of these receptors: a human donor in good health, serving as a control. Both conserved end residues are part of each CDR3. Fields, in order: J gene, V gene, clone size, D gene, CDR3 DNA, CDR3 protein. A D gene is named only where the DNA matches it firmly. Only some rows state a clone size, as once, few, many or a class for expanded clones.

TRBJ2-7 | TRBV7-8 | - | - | TGTGCCAGCAGCTTAAGGGCTTCGGGGAGCTCCTACGAGCAGTACTTC | CASSLRASGSSYEQYF
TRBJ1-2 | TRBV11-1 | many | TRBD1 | TGTGCCAGCAGCTTCAGACAGGGTATTGGCTACACCTTC | CASSFRQGIGYTF
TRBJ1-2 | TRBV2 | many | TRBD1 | TGTGCCAGCAGCCCCGGGACAGACCTCGATGGCTACACCTTC | CASSPGTDLDGYTF
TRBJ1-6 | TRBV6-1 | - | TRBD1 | TGTGCCAGCACCCAGGACAGGGGGTATAATTCACCCCTCCACTTT | CASTQDRGYNSPLHF
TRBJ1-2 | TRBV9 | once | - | TGTGCCAGCAGCGTAGACGCTAACAGGGTTTATGGCTACACCTTC | CASSVDANRVYGYTF
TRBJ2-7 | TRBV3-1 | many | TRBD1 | TGTGCCAGCAGCCAAGCCGCTGACAGGGGTTACGAGCAGTACTTC | CASSQAADRGYEQYF
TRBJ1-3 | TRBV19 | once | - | TGTGCCAGTAGCCTTACCGGGCCTGGAAACACCATATATTTT | CASSLTGPGNTIYF
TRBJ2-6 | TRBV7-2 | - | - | TGTGCCAGCAGCTCCGCTCAGGAGTTTAGCACTGAAGCCCTGACTTTC | CASSSAQEFSTEALTF
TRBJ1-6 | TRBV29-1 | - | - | TGCAGCGTTGAGGTGACAGCAAATTCACCCCTCCACTTT | CSVEVTANSPLHF
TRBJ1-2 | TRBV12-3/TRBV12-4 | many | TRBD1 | TGTGCCAGCAAAGAGGGACAGGGCCTCTTCAACTATGGCTACACCTTC | CASKEGQGLFNYGYTF
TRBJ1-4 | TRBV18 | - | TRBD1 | TGTGCCAGCAGCCAAACCGGGACAGGGGTTGAAAAACTGTTTTTT | CASSQTGTGVEKLFF
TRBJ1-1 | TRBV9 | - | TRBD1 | TGTGCCAGCGACAGGGGGCCGAACACTGAAGCTTTCTTT | CASDRGPNTEAFF
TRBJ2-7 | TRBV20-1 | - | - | TGCAGTGCTAGGGCCACAGGGAATAGCACCTACGAGCAGTACTTC | CSARATGNSTYEQYF
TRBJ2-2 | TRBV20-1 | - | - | TGCAGTACTCAAACCCCGCCGGGACACTTTTGGGGGAACACCGGGGAGCTGTTTTTT | CSTQTPPGHFWGNTGELFF
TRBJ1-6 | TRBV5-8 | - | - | TGTGCCAGCAGCCCAGGGCCAGATTCACCCCTCCACTTT | CASSPGPDSPLHF
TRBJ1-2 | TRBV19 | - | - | TGTGCCAGTAGTATAGGACAGTGGAGTGGCTACACCTTC | CASSIGQWSGYTF
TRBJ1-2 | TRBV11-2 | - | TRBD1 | TGTGCCAGCAGCTTAGATAAGGGACATCCGGGACAGGAAAACTATGGCTACACCTTC | CASSLDKGHPGQENYGYTF
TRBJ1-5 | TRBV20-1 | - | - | TGCAGTGCTAGAGGGGCTAGCGGCCGGCCCCAGCATTTT | CSARGASGRPQHF
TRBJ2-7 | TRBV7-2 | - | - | TGTGCCAGCAGCAAGGCACAGAACTACGAGCAGTACTTC | CASSKAQNYEQYF
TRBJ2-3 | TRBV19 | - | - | TGTGCCAGTAGTATAGGGGCAGCCGTGGGCTACGAGCAGTATTTC | CASSIGAAVGYEQYF
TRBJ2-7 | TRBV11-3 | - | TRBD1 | TGTGCCAGCAGATCCGGGACAGGTCTCCCCTACGAGCAGTACTTC | CASRSGTGLPYEQYF
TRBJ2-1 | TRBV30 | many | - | TGTGCCTGGGGAGGGGGAAGTGAGCAGTTCTTC | CAWGGGSEQFF
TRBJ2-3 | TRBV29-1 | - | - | TGCAGCGTTAATCCACGCACAGATACGCAGTATTTT | CSVNPRTDTQYF
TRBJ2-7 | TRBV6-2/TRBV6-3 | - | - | TGTGCCGGCAGTTACGCGCGGAACTTCTACGAGCAGTACTTC | CAGSYARNFYEQYF
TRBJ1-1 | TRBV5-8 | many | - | TGTGCCAGCAGCTTGGAGCCGGGGCGGGGGACTGAAGCTTTCTTT | CASSLEPGRGTEAFF
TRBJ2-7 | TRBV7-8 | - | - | TGTGCCAGCAGCTTTGGGAAGCAGGGGTACGAGCAGTACTTC | CASSFGKQGYEQYF
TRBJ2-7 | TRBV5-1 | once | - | TGCGCCAGCACCAAACTCGACAGGAATTCGTACTTC | CASTKLDRNSYF
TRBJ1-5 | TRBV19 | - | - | TGTGCCAGTAGTACGCTTAGCGGGACGGTAGAGACCCAGCATTTT | CASSTLSGTVETQHF
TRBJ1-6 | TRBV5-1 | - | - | TGTGCCAGCAGCTTGTCACGGGAGAGTGGACCCCTCCACTTT | CASSLSRESGPLHF
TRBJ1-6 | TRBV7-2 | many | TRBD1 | TGTGCCAGCAGCCGAGACAGGGGTGGAGGATCACCCCTCCACTTT | CASSRDRGGGSPLHF
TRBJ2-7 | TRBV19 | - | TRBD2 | TGTGCCAGTAGTATAGCCCCTGGCCTAGCGGGGGGCTACGAGCAGTACTTC | CASSIAPGLAGGYEQYF
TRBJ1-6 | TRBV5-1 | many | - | TGCGCCAGCAGCCAGGGAGACGGCGGCAATTCACCCCTCCACTTT | CASSQGDGGNSPLHF
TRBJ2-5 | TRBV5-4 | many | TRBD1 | TGTGCCAGCCGGAACGACAGGGGCCAAGAGACCCAGTACTTC | CASRNDRGQETQYF
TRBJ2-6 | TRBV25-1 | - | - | TGTGCCAGCAGTGGCGGGACTGGGGCCAACGTCCTGACTTTC | CASSGGTGANVLTF
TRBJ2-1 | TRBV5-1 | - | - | TGCGCCAGCAGTTTAATAGGGCAAGACACTGAGCAGTTCTTC | CASSLIGQDTEQFF
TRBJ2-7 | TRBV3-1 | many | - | TGTGCCAGCAGCCCCAGCAGGAGCTCCTACGAGCAGTACTTC | CASSPSRSSYEQYF
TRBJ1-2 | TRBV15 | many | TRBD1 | TGTGCCACCAGCAGAAACTTGGCTGGGGGACAGTACTATGGCTACACCTTC | CATSRNLAGGQYYGYTF
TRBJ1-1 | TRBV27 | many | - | TGTGCCAGCAGTCCTAGGGCAGGCTACACTGAAGCTTTCTTT | CASSPRAGYTEAFF
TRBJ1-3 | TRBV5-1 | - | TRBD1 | TGCGCCAGCAGCCTCCGGGAGGTCTCGACAGGGCACTCTGGAAACACCATATATTTT | CASSLREVSTGHSGNTIYF
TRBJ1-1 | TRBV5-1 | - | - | TGCGCCAGCAGCCCAGGGACCGGGGGAATAAAAGACACTGAAGCTTTCTTT | CASSPGTGGIKDTEAFF
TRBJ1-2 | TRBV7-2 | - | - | TGTGCCAGCAGCACGGGGCGGAACACTGAAGCCTTCTTC | CASSTGRNTEAFF
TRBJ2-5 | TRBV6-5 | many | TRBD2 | TGTGCCAGCAGTTACTCGGGCCTAGCGGGAGGAGAGACCCAGTACTTC | CASSYSGLAGGETQYF
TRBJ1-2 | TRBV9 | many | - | TGTGCCAGCAGCGAAAACTATGGCTACACCTTC | CASSENYGYTF
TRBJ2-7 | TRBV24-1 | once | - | TGTGCCACCAGTGATTCCTACGAGCAGTACTTC | CATSDSYEQYF
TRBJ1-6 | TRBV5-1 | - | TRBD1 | TGCGCCAGCAGCCTGGACAGGGAAAAAGCACCCCTCCACTTT | CASSLDREKAPLHF
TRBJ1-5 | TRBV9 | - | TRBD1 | TGTGCCAGCAGCGGACAGGGGAATAGCAATCAGCCCCAGCATTTT | CASSGQGNSNQPQHF
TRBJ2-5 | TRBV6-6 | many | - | TGTGCCAGCAGTTACCTCGGTTCCCAAGAGACCCAGTACTTC | CASSYLGSQETQYF
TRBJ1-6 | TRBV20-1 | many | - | TGCAGTGCTAAATCGGGGGGCGCATCGGCGGTTGATTCACCCCTCCACTTT | CSAKSGGASAVDSPLHF
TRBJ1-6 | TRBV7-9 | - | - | TGTGCCAGCAGCCTACAAAGCTCCTATAATTCACCCCACCACTTT | CASSLQSSYNSPHHF